What follows are 6 T cell receptor beta chains derived from one specimen sequenced in a study of early T cells in non-severe SARS-CoV-2 infection. TCRdb itself ran the 5' RACE reads through MiXCR, one entry per CDR3 protein. In the table there are approximately 68,000 distinct CDR3 sequences, about 9.4% of which are singletons. This sample comprised whole blood, obtained at baseline. These receptors all come from an adult who was a healthcare worker with PCR-confirmed SARS-CoV-2 infection or an uninfected control (not recorded which).

The chain carries TRBV10-3 and TRBJ2-7; tentative D call: TRBD1 (5 bases). CDR1 is ENHRY and CDR2 is SYGVKD in the germline V gene. The CDR3 consists of 13 residues. Trimming removed 3 bases from V and 5 bases from J, with 11 bases in between. Here the CDR3 DNA reads TGTGCCATCAGTGACACAGGTCGGAACGAGCAGTACTTC. This sequence encodes CAISDTGRNEQYF.

V gene TRBV12-3 or TRBV12-4 combines with J gene TRBJ1-1; the D gene is possibly TRBD1 (5 bases). The CDR3 runs 15 residues. V was cut by 2 bases and J by 1 base, with 11 bases left in between. The CDR3 spells CASSLSAGQNTEAFF. The CDR3 region has the DNA TGTGCCAGCAGTTTATCGGCAGGGCAGAACACTGAAGCTTTCTTT.

This clonotype was seen a few times. The chain uses TRBV10-3 and TRBJ1-1; D remains unclear. The ends were cut back, 1 base at V and 1 base at J, with 4 bases in the middle. The CDR3 sequence is 13 residues long. The germline gives CDR1 ENHRY, CDR2 SYGVKD. This chain's CDR3 is CAISELGNTEAFF. The DNA for the CDR3 is TGTGCCATCAGTGAGTTGGGGAACACTGAAGCTTTCTTT.

This clonotype was seen only a few times. The V call is TRBV7-3, the J call TRBJ2-3; 9 bases match TRBD2. Germline values: CDR1 SGHTA, CDR2 FQGTGA. The CDR3 is 19 amino acids. The J segment lost 1 base and the V segment lost 6 bases, leaving 17 bases of the junction unmatched. CDR3 loop: CASSEEASGATQGTDTQYF. CDR3 DNA sequence: TGTGCCAGCAGTGAAGAGGCTAGCGGGGCCACCCAGGGCACAGATACGCAGTATTTT.

This clonotype was seen ten or more times. This sequence joins TRBV5-1 and TRBJ1-1; no clear D gene. Looked up from germline, CDR1 is SGHRS and CDR2 is YFSETQ. This CDR3 contains 15 residues. The germline V and J ends were trimmed by 0 bases and 0 bases, with 9 bases remaining between them. CDR3: CASSLEWQMNTEAFF. The CDR3, as DNA: TGCGCCAGCAGCTTGGAGTGGCAAATGAACACTGAAGCTTTCTTT.

This clonotype was seen ten or more times. The rearrangement links TRBV27 to TRBJ2-1; TRBD1 matches at 7 bases. This CDR3 contains 14 residues. Losses at the gene ends were 5 bases for V and 2 bases for J; bases not matched to a gene: 3. CDR1 and CDR2 (germline): MNHEY, SMNVEV (reference sequence). The CDR3 DNA is TGTGCCAGCAGTCCCGGACAGGCCTACAATGAGCAGTTCTTC. The encoded protein is CASSPGQAYNEQFF.